This TCR beta chain was recovered during a study of blood T cell repertoires in COVID-19. Only in-frame clones appear in the TCRdb table, and some are missing; sequencing was by immunoSEQ multiplex PCR. The sample lists about 62,000 clones; approximately 92% were seen once. CDR1 is KGHDR and CDR2 is SFDVKD in the germline V gene. The CDR3 is 19 amino acids. The junction had 7 bases not matched to a gene; V was cut back by 2 bases and J by 3 bases. This chain uses TRBV24-1 with TRBJ2-1; 15 bases fit TRBD2. Sequences were obtained from peripheral blood. This TCR came from a woman aged 60-75 years with COVID-19, enrolled during active disease. CDR3 coding DNA: TGTGCCACCAGTGATTCGGGACTAGCGGGAGGATCTTTCTACAATGAGCAGTTCTTC. Translation: CATSDSGLAGGSFYNEQFF.